This passage covers 22 T cell receptor beta chains from one sample sequenced in a study of cytomegalovirus exposure and HLA in healthy donors. The PCR was carried out with 60 Vbeta primers and 13 Jbeta primers. Produced via immunoSEQ multiplex PCR; TCRdb's table is partial and in-frame only. The sample has fewer than 35,000 clones, around nine tenths seen once. Sequencing input: PBMCs. These receptors were collected from a boy aged 10-17 years in good health and CMV-seronegative.

The V call is TRBV5-1, the J call TRBJ2-2; 7 bases are shared with TRBD1. J gave up 1 base and V 4 bases, and 7 bases lay outside the gene matches. The CDR3 loop spans 16 amino acids. Germline V CDR1 and CDR2: SGHRS, YFSETQ. CDR3: CASSPLRTGNTGELFF. The CDR3 nucleotides are TGCGCCAGCAGCCCACTAAGGACAGGGAACACCGGGGAGCTGTTTTTT. Supplemented by reference TRBV5-1 and TRBJ2-2, the full variable domain reads KAGVTQTPRYLIKTRGQQVTLSCSPISGHRSVSWYQQTPGQGLQFLFEYFSETQRNKGNFPGRFSGRQFSNSRSEMNVSTLELGDSALYLCASSPLRTGNTGELFFGEGSRLTVL.

V gene TRBV19 combines with J gene TRBJ2-5, with D maybe TRBD2 (7 bases). The V gene's germline CDR1 is LNHDA and CDR2 SQIVND (reference sequence). The CDR3 runs to 16 residues. V lost 3 bases and J lost 3, with 17 bases in between. The chain's CDR3 is CASSMDGGGFEETQYF. As DNA, the CDR3 is TGTGCCAGTAGTATGGATGGCGGGGGCTTCGAAGAGACCCAGTACTTC.

The rearrangement links TRBV9 to TRBJ2-1; D is unclear. Trimming took off 3 bases at V and 6 bases at J, with 10 bases between the two ends. Germline CDR1 is SGDLS and CDR2 is YYNGEE. The CDR3 runs 13 residues. CDR3 sequence reads: CASSAQSPNEQFF. In DNA, the CDR3 is TGTGCCAGCAGCGCACAGAGTCCCAATGAGCAGTTCTTC.

The chain couples TRBV15 to TRBJ1-3; D may be TRBD1 (5 bases). The CDR3 extends over 16 amino acids. Deletions cut 0 bases from V and 2 bases from J, with 11 bases between. Germline lookup yields CDR1 LNHNV and CDR2 YYDKDF (reference sequence). The CDR3 sequence: CATSRDYGRAGNTIYF. The CDR3 coding sequence is TGTGCCACCAGCAGAGATTATGGCAGGGCTGGAAACACCATATATTTT.

This sequence joins TRBV5-8 and TRBJ2-7, with no clear D. V was shortened by 2 bases and J by 2 bases, with 2 bases between the two germline ends. Per the germline V gene, CDR1 is SGHTS and CDR2 is YDEGEE. The CDR3 has 11 amino acids. The CDR3 is CASSFTYEQYF. As DNA, the CDR3 is TGTGCCAGCAGCTTCACCTACGAGCAGTACTTC.

In its sample, this clone is medium-sized. The chain joins TRBV7-9 to TRBJ1-2; D perhaps matches TRBD1 (6 bases). The ends were cut back, 5 bases at V and 6 bases at J, with 25 bases in the middle. CDR1 SEHNR and CDR2 FQNEAQ come from the germline V gene (reference sequence). CDR3 length equals 17 residues. Here the CDR3 DNA reads TGTGCCAGCAGCCCCCCCTGGGGAGCAGGGGAAAAAGATGGCTACACCTTC. This translates into CASSPPWGAGEKDGYTF.

The chain uses TRBV6-4 and TRBJ2-7; D is possibly TRBD1 (5 bases). The CDR3 runs to 15 residues. V shed 5 bases and J shed 4 bases, with 18 bases lying between them. The germline gives CDR1 MRHNA, CDR2 SNTAGT. The chain's CDR3 is CASSLLVTDPYEQYF. DNA of the CDR3: TGTGCCAGCAGTCTTCTTGTGACAGACCCTTACGAGCAGTACTTC.

The V call is TRBV25-1, the J call TRBJ1-2; D unclear. This CDR3 has 16 amino acids. The ends were cut back, 1 base at V and 4 bases at J, with 16 bases in the middle. CDR1 is MGHDK and CDR2 is SYGVNS in the germline V gene. The CDR3: CASSEFYSYSIYGYTF. The CDR3 DNA follows: TGTGCCAGCAGTGAATTTTACTCGTACAGCATCTATGGCTACACCTTC.

This clone came up a few times. The chain uses TRBV5-1 and TRBJ1-6; the match to TRBD1 covers 8 bases. V shed 0 bases and J 7 bases; nucleotides not matched to a gene: 3. This CDR3 spans 15 amino acids. Germline CDR1 is SGHRS and CDR2 is YFSETQ. The CDR3 DNA follows: TGCGCCAGCAGCTTGGGGCAGGGGGCAAATTCACCCCTCCACTTT. Protein product: CASSLGQGANSPLHF. Using reference TRBV5-1 and TRBJ1-6 for the parts outside the CDR3, the full variable domain is KAGVTQTPRYLIKTRGQQVTLSCSPISGHRSVSWYQQTPGQGLQFLFEYFSETQRNKGNFPGRFSGRQFSNSRSEMNVSTLELGDSALYLCASSLGQGANSPLHFGNGTRLTVT.

The chain carries TRBV10-3 and TRBJ2-3, with TRBD2 matching over 15 bases. The CDR3 covers 17 residues. Germline V gene data show CDR1 as ENHRY and CDR2 as SYGVKD. The ends lost 2 bases at V and 4 bases at J; junction bases unmatched: 4. The DNA of the CDR3 is TGTGCCATCAGTGAGAGGGGACTAGCGGGGGGATCAGATACGCAGTATTTT. It yields the protein CAISERGLAGGSDTQYF.

This clone has just one count. The rearrangement uses TRBV11-2 and TRBJ2-7, with D perhaps TRBD1 (6 bases). This CDR3 comprises 13 residues. CDR1 and CDR2 (germline): SGHAT, FQNNGV. The V end lost 1 base, the J end lost 3 bases, and 7 bases lay between the germline ends. For the CDR3, the DNA is TGTGCCAGCAGCTTAGGCAGGGGCTACGAGCAGTACTTC. It is translated as CASSLGRGYEQYF.

V and J are TRBV6-6 and TRBJ2-7; no definite D call. The CDR3 runs to 11 residues. CDR1 and CDR2 from the germline V gene are MNHNY and SVGAGI (reference sequence). The V and J ends lost 5 bases and 3 bases respectively, with 5 bases between them. The CDR3 DNA reads TGTGCCAGCAGTCAGTTCTACGAGCAGTACTTC. It encodes CASSQFYEQYF.

In nucleotides, the CDR3 is TGCGCCAGCAGCGTAGACGGTGGGGCTTCACCGAGGACCCAGTACTTC. Translation gives CASSVDGGASPRTQYF. This rearrangement joins TRBV4-1 to TRBJ2-5; D perhaps matches TRBD1 (5 bases). The CDR3 consists of 16 residues. Per the germline V gene, CDR1 is MGHRA and CDR2 is YSYEKL. With 5 bases removed from V and 7 bases from J, the gap between germline ends came to 23 bases.

The J gene is TRBJ1-5, the V gene TRBV7-2, with D possibly being TRBD1 (5 bases). The CDR3 runs to 14 residues. Germline loops: CDR1 SGHTA, CDR2 FQGNSA. Trimming removed 5 bases at V and 3 bases at J, with 11 bases between. Here the CDR3 reads CASSPWGVNQPQHF. DNA for the CDR3: TGTGCCAGCAGCCCATGGGGGGTCAATCAGCCCCAGCATTTT.

The V call is TRBV5-6, the J call TRBJ2-7; 12 positions match TRBD2. The J segment lost 0 bases and the V segment lost 3 bases, leaving 7 bases of the junction unmatched. Per the germline V gene, CDR1 is SGHDT and CDR2 is YYEEEE. The CDR3 is 17 amino acids. The DNA for the CDR3 is TGTGCCAGCAGCTGGCTAGCGGGGGGGCGTAGCTCCTACGAGCAGTACTTC. Encoded protein: CASSWLAGGRSSYEQYF.

The chain uses TRBV6-6 and TRBJ2-7, with D possibly being TRBD1 (6 bases). With 6 bases removed from V and 2 bases from J, the gap between germline ends came to 14 bases. The CDR3 runs 14 residues. CDR1 and CDR2 from the germline V gene are MNHNY and SVGAGI (reference sequence). CDR3 coding DNA: TGTGCCAGCAGCCGGGACAATCCGACCTACGAGCAGTACTTC. Translated: CASSRDNPTYEQYF.

The chain uses TRBV11-2 and TRBJ1-2; 7 bases align to TRBD1. V dropped 1 base and J dropped 3; count of bases not matched to a gene: 2. This CDR3 contains 14 residues. Germline V lookup: CDR1 SGHAT, CDR2 FQNNGV. The CDR3 sequence: CASSLAGQDYGYTF. CDR3 in DNA: TGTGCCAGCAGCTTAGCTGGACAGGACTATGGCTACACCTTC.

This chain links TRBV7-8 with TRBJ2-2, with D perhaps TRBD2 (6 bases). This CDR3 is 14 amino acids long. Trimming pared 4 bases from V and 5 bases from J, leaving 11 bases between. Germline V gene lookup returns CDR1 SGHVS and CDR2 FQNEAQ. The CDR3 protein is CASSSLRGTGELFF. CDR3 coding DNA: TGTGCCAGCAGCTCCCTACGGGGGACCGGGGAGCTGTTTTTT.

The chain employs TRBV6-6 and TRBJ2-2; 9 bases line up with TRBD1. CDR1 is MNHNY and CDR2 is SVGAGI in the germline V gene (reference sequence). This CDR3 is built from 16 residues. Trimming took 5 bases from V and 1 from J; bases not matched to a gene: 5. The CDR3 nucleotides read TGTGCCAGCAGTACCCCGACAGGGGGGAACACCGGGGAGCTGTTTTTT. It yields the protein CASSTPTGGNTGELFF.

J is TRBJ1-5 and V is TRBV27; the match to TRBD1 covers 11 bases. The CDR3 totals 14 residues. J gave up 5 bases and V 7 bases, and 4 bases lay outside the gene matches. CDR1 and CDR2 from the germline V gene are MNHEY and SMNVEV (reference sequence). As DNA, the CDR3 is TGTGCCAGCATGGACAGGGGGCAAGATCAGCCCCAGCATTTT. This encodes CASMDRGQDQPQHF.

The chain recombines TRBV19 with TRBJ2-2, with D possibly matching TRBD1 (5 bases). This CDR3 region has 15 residues. Germline V lookup: CDR1 LNHDA, CDR2 SQIVND (reference sequence). The V end was cut by 2 bases, the J end by 5 bases, with 12 bases between. The CDR3 coding sequence is TGTGCCAGTAGTATACAGGGTCTAGGGACCGGGGAGCTGTTTTTT. Residues: CASSIQGLGTGELFF.

The rearrangement joins TRBV4-3 to TRBJ2-3; D is possibly TRBD2 (7 bases). Germline CDR1 and CDR2: LGHNA and YSLEER. The CDR3 sequence is 17 residues long. V dropped 0 bases and J dropped 5 bases, with 18 bases sitting between them. The CDR3 bases are TGCGCCAGCAGCCAAGATATAAGGGGGGGGGCGGAAGATACGCAGTATTTT. Translated, it gives CASSQDIRGGAEDTQYF.